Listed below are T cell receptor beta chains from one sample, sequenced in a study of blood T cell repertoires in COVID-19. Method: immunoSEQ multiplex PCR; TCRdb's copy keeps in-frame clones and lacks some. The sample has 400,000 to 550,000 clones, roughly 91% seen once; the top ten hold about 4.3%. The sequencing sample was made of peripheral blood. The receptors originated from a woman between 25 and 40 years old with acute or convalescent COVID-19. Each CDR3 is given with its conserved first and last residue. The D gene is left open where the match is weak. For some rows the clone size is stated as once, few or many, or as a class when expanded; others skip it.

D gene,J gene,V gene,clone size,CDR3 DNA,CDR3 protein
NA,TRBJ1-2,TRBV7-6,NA,TGTGCCAGCAGCTTAGAGGGGGTAGAGATAAACTATGGCTACACCTTC,CASSLEGVEINYGYTF
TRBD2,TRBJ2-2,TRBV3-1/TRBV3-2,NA,TGTGCCAGCAGCCAAGTTCGCGCATTCAGCGGGGGGGCATTCGGGGAGCTGTTTTTT,CASSQVRAFSGGAFGELFF
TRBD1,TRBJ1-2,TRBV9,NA,TGTGCCAGCAGCGTGGGTACTAGTGGGGACAGGGGCTATGGCTACACCTTC,CASSVGTSGDRGYGYTF
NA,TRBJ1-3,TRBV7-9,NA,TGTGCCAGCACCCCCGAGACAGGCCTCTCTGGAAACACCATATATTTT,CASTPETGLSGNTIYF
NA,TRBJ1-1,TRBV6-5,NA,TGTGCCAGCAGGTACACGGGGTCCAAGAACACTGAAGCTTTCTTT,CASRYTGSKNTEAFF
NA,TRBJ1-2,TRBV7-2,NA,TGTGCCAGCAGCTTAGTCAGGGGTTATGGCTACACCTTC,CASSLVRGYGYTF
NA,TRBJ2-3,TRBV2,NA,TGTGCCAGCAGTGAATCGGACAGCCTTTTAATCACAGATACGCAGTATTTT,CASSESDSLLITDTQYF
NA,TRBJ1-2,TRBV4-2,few,TGTGCCAGCAGCCAAGCAGGGATGAATAACTATGGCTACACCTTC,CASSQAGMNNYGYTF
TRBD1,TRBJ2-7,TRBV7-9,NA,TGTGCCAGCAGCGCTCAGGGGGCTGTCGAGCAGTACTTC,CASSAQGAVEQYF
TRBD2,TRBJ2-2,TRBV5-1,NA,TGCGCCAGCAGCTTGGTGGTCAGCGGGGGGTTCACCGGGGAGCTGTTTTTT,CASSLVVSGGFTGELFF
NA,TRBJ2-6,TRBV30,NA,TGTGCCTGGAGGGACTGGGTCTCGAATGGGGCCAACGTCCTGACTTTC,CAWRDWVSNGANVLTF
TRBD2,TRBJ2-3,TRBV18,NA,TGTGCCAGCTCCCCCACCACCATTAGCGGGAGCACAGATACGCAGTATTTT,CASSPTTISGSTDTQYF
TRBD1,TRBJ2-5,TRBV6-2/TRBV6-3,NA,TGTGCCAGCAGCCCTCGTGGGACAGGGGGCTCCCAAGAGACCCAGTACTTC,CASSPRGTGGSQETQYF
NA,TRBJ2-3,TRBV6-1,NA,TGTGCCAGCAGTGAGAGGCCGCGCACAGATACGCAGTATTTT,CASSERPRTDTQYF
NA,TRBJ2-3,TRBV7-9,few,TGTGCCAGCAGCTGGCCCCCGGGGGTGAGCACAGATACGCAGTATTTT,CASSWPPGVSTDTQYF
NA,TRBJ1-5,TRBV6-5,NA,TGTGCCAGCCGGAACGGGGGGGGCAATCAGCCCCAGCATTTT,CASRNGGGNQPQHF
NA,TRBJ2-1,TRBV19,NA,TGTGCCAGTAGTATGGGCAGGGGATATGAGCAGTTCTTC,CASSMGRGYEQFF
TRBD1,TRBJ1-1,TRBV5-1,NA,TGCGCCAGCAGCTTCCACAGGGGAACTGAAGCTTTCTTT,CASSFHRGTEAFF